This T cell receptor (beta chain) is drawn from a study of blood T cell repertoires in COVID-19 (dated by TCRdb to about 2020). Regarding the research as a whole: The collaborator samples originated in the United States, Italy and Spain and spanned the acute and convalescent phases of COVID-19. The prospective study material was composed of cDNA or gDNA derived from T cells, B-cell-depleted T cells, or PBMCs. The dataset comprised deeply sampled blood TCRbeta repertoires from subjects exposed to, actively infected with, or recovered from COVID-19. The repertoires were released in a freely available public database intended as a resource for research on the immune response to SARS-CoV-2. Samples came from the ongoing ImmuneRACE study (first 160 participants) plus 1,254 subjects from 6 global collaborators. Nearly every sample came with metadata listing a de-identified subject ID, COVID-19 status, age in years and sex. HLA class I and class II types, where available, came from metadata supplied by the sample provider rather than from assay-based typing.

Whole blood was collected in K2EDTA tubes by collaborating institutions according to the institutions' own protocols. Collaborator samples were shipped for TCRbeta analysis as frozen whole blood, isolated PBMCs, or DNA extracted from either sample type. What the authors observed across the whole study: How much clinical and demographic metadata was included differed by source and by participant, and the metadata was provided uncurated.

TCRbeta CDR3 regions were amplified from genomic DNA by means of the immunoSEQ Assay, a bias-controlled multiplex PCR. Per the source publication's procedure: The number of nucleated cells in each sample was estimated by amplification of reference gene primers within the assay. To quantify the absolute abundance of each unique TCRbeta CDR3 rearrangement, sequence reads were collapsed and filtered. For each sample, productive Simpson clonality was calculated as the square root of Simpson's diversity index over productive rearrangements. TCRdb retrieved this table from immuneACCESS and kept in-frame rearrangements only. Not all clones are present; in checked studies, unresolved V genes account for under half, and no reason is known for the remainder. V and J calls and clone size are those listed in that table; D and trimming were worked out from the DNA. The sample has fewer than 60,000 clones on record, around four fifths of them singletons. The ten largest clones represent roughly 3.9% of the sample.

The germline ends are 10 bases apart after V is trimmed by 4 bases and J by 4 bases. The germline V gene provides CDR1 SGHAT and CDR2 FQNNGV. The CDR3 starts with the cysteine, ends with the phenylalanine, and has 13 residues. The CDR3 DNA has 39 bases and is translated from base 1. As to this clone: Its recognized antigen is unknown. Base qualities are not at hand, and no much larger clone is one base apart.

This receptor was taken from a man in his sixties with acute or convalescent COVID-19. Sequencing input: peripheral blood. The sequence links TRBV11-2 to TRBJ1-2; the D gene identity is not certain. The DNA sequence reads TGTGCCAGCAGCTCAACTTATTCCTATGGCTACACCTTC. Translated, this is CASSSTYSYGYTF.